This TCR beta chain comes out of a study of control samples from healthy donors and cancer patients. TCRdb's copy holds only in-frame clones and misses some; the assay was immunoSEQ multiplex PCR. The data contain around 200,000 clones, 91% of them singletons. The source of this sequence is a woman younger than 45 in good health. Sequenced sample: blood.

The CDR3 coding sequence is TGTGCCAGCAGTACCACCGGGACAGGGGGGAATGAGCAGTTCTTC. Its protein is CASSTTGTGGNEQFF. The rearrangement joins TRBV28 to TRBJ2-1; 11 positions agree with TRBD1. Germline trimming cut 5 bases from V and 7 bases from J; bases unmatched to any gene: 7. Germline-derived CDR1 and CDR2 are MDHEN and SYDVKM. The CDR3 is made up of 15 amino acids.